This record covers a single T cell receptor (beta chain). Its specificity is not known. This sample was included in a study of T cell responses to AZD1222 COVID-19 vaccine. This table comes from immunoSEQ multiplex PCR, and its TCRdb copy is limited to in-frame clones, with some not included. Altogether roughly 120,000 clones are present, approximately 90% being singletons, with the ten largest covering around 2.5%. Second-dose timings of about 4 or about 12 weeks were pooled. Findings of the study overall: Baseline serology detected seropositivity in only five to seven AZD1222 recipients. Most donors were white British and more were female, and clonal diversity was possibly underestimated.

Trimming removed 2 bases from V and 4 bases from J, with 13 bases in between. The CDR3 loop spans 16 amino acids. Germline V gene sequence: CDR1 SGHNT, CDR2 YYREEE (reference sequence). This clonotype originated in an adult who received the AZD1222 COVID-19 vaccine. The rearrangement links TRBV5-4 to TRBJ1-6, with D possibly matching TRBD1 (6 bases). This material consisted of peripheral blood, taken 28 days after the second AZD1222 dose. The CDR3 here is CASSFGGRGYNSPLHF. The CDR3, as DNA: TGTGCCAGCAGCTTTGGGGGGCGCGGATATAATTCACCCCTCCACTTT.